Listed below are T cell receptor beta chains from one sample, sequenced in a study of shared clonotypes between healthy human individuals. Clones were read by immunoSEQ multiplex PCR, and TCRdb kept only the in-frame ones, dropping some. There are over 2,000,000 clones in the sample; just over 90% occur only once, and about 1.7% lies in the top ten. The sample taken for sequencing was naive CD8+ T cells from PBMCs. Receptors originate from a man between 18 and 35 years old in good health. Some clones in this sample may be carry-over from other donors' samples. CDR3s include the opening cysteine and the closing phenylalanine or tryptophan. D genes are given only for firm matches. Not every row has a clone size; where given, it reads once, few, many or a size class.

V,D,J,size,CDR3,DNA
TRBV18,-,TRBJ2-4,-,CASSTTGVGAKNIQYF,TGTGCCAGCTCAACCACTGGGGTCGGAGCCAAAAACATTCAGTACTTC
TRBV27,-,TRBJ1-1,few,CASSLRGAGTEAFF,TGTGCCAGCAGTTTACGGGGGGCGGGCACTGAAGCTTTCTTT
TRBV5-1,-,TRBJ2-7,-,CASSLVSRDYEQYF,TGCGCCAGCAGCTTGGTTTCCAGGGATTACGAGCAGTACTTC
TRBV5-1,-,TRBJ1-1,-,CASSHPGGEVDTEAFF,TGCGCCAGCAGCCACCCTGGTGGGGAAGTGGACACTGAAGCTTTCTTT
TRBV19,-,TRBJ2-5,-,CASSIDRREGPETQYF,TGTGCCAGTAGTATAGATCGGAGAGAAGGTCCAGAGACCCAGTACTTC
TRBV29-1,TRBD1,TRBJ2-2,-,CSVGDHRGTGELFF,TGCAGCGTTGGAGACCACAGGGGCACCGGGGAGCTGTTTTTT
TRBV9,TRBD2,TRBJ2-5,-,CASSGGLAGGPVPGTQYF,TGTGCCAGCAGCGGAGGACTAGCGGGAGGGCCGGTCCCGGGGACCCAGTACTTC
TRBV7-9,-,TRBJ2-5,once,CASSPIRLAQETQYF,TGTGCCAGCAGCCCCATAAGGCTAGCTCAAGAGACCCAGTACTTC
TRBV7-9,-,TRBJ1-3,-,CASSLGRGTGNTIYF,TGTGCCAGCAGCTTAGGGCGGGGGACTGGAAACACCATATATTTT
TRBV5-1,-,TRBJ2-5,-,CASSWETDSQETQYF,TGCGCCAGCAGCTGGGAAACCGACAGCCAAGAGACCCAGTACTTC
TRBV27,TRBD2,TRBJ2-3,-,CASSPTSGGTDTQYF,TGTGCCAGCAGCCCCACTAGCGGGGGCACAGATACGCAGTATTTT
TRBV29-1,-,TRBJ1-4,-,CSAGLDKSLFF,TGCAGCGCCGGGTTGGATAAGTCACTGTTTTTT
TRBV5-1,TRBD2,TRBJ2-1,-,CASSLGLAGPSSYNEQFF,TGCGCCAGCAGCTTGGGACTAGCGGGTCCAAGCTCCTACAATGAGCAGTTCTTC
TRBV19,TRBD1,TRBJ2-7,-,CASSSRDSKRSYEQYF,TGTGCCAGTAGTTCAAGGGACAGTAAGAGGTCCTACGAGCAGTACTTC
TRBV30,-,TRBJ1-1,-,CAWSGGGGPTEAFF,TGTGCCTGGAGTGGAGGAGGGGGTCCCACTGAAGCTTTCTTT
TRBV4-2,TRBD1,TRBJ2-3,-,CASSQGYRGQDTQYF,TGTGCCAGCAGCCAAGGTTACAGGGGGCAAGATACGCAGTATTTT
TRBV7-6,TRBD2,TRBJ2-7,-,CASSPTLGLAGGMYEQYF,TGTGCCAGCAGCCCGACGCTCGGTCTAGCGGGAGGAATGTACGAGCAGTACTTC
TRBV29-1,-,TRBJ2-7,-,CSVVGRLYEQYF,TGCAGCGTTGTTGGCAGGCTTTACGAGCAGTACTTC
TRBV18,-,TRBJ1-5,-,CASSPWSNQPQHF,TGTGCCAGCTCACCATGGAGCAATCAGCCCCAGCATTTT
TRBV29-1,TRBD1,TRBJ1-2,-,CSVLGQGPNYGYTF,TGCAGCGTTTTAGGACAGGGCCCCAACTATGGCTACACCTTC
TRBV11-2,TRBD1,TRBJ1-4,-,CASSRQGMNLEKLFF,TGTGCCAGCAGCCGACAGGGCATGAATTTAGAAAAACTGTTTTTT
TRBV27,TRBD1,TRBJ2-1,-,CASSAGTGKRNEQFF,TGTGCCAGCAGTGCCGGGACAGGGAAGAGGAATGAGCAGTTCTTC
TRBV9,-,TRBJ1-4,-,CASSSLLRPEKLFF,TGTGCCAGCAGCTCCCTATTGAGGCCTGAAAAACTGTTTTTT
TRBV7-9,TRBD2,TRBJ2-7,-,CASETSGLTYEQYF,TGTGCCAGCGAGACTAGCGGGCTCACCTACGAGCAGTACTTC
TRBV19,TRBD1,TRBJ1-1,-,CASTTSKDRVGTEAFF,TGTGCCAGTACCACCTCGAAAGACAGGGTGGGCACTGAAGCTTTCTTT
TRBV27,-,TRBJ2-3,-,CASRQTDTQYF,TGTGCCAGCAGGCAGACAGATACGCAGTATTTT
TRBV28,-,TRBJ1-2,-,CASWGAGYYGYTF,TGTGCCAGCTGGGGGGCAGGGTATTATGGCTACACCTTC